The 22 T cell receptor beta chains reported below all come from one sample, sequenced in a study of neurological immune-mediated disorders. In TCRdb, the 5' RACE reads were re-called with MiXCR into one record per CDR3 protein. The repertoire consists of around 31,000 distinct CDR3 sequences, with under 5% occurring once and the leading ten covering roughly 25%. The sequencing sample was made of CD4+ T cells from blood. Every receptor here comes from a woman between 35 and 50 years old in good health.

The table lists this clonotype with many counts. The J gene is TRBJ1-5, the V gene TRBV5-5; D remains unclear. V was pared by 1 base and J by 2 bases, with 10 bases between. Germline CDR1 and CDR2: SGHKS and YYEKEE (reference sequence). This CDR3 has 15 amino acids. The CDR3 nucleotides are TGTGCCAGCAGCTTGTTAAGTGGGGGCAATCAGCCCCAGCATTTT. Amino acids: CASSLLSGGNQPQHF.

This clonotype was seen repeatedly, ten times or more. This sequence joins TRBV20-1 and TRBJ2-7, with TRBD2 as a possible D gene (6 bases). Trimming removed 3 bases at V and 0 bases at J, with 15 bases between. Germline loops: CDR1 DFQATT, CDR2 SNEGSKA (reference sequence). This CDR3 has 15 amino acids. In nucleotides, the CDR3 is TGCAGTGCTAGGGTTAGCGGAGGCGCCTCCTACGAGCAGTACTTC. It translates to CSARVSGGASYEQYF.

In its sample, this clonotype was seen many times. The genes are TRBV28 and TRBJ1-5; no reliable D call. Trimming removed 6 bases at V and 4 bases at J, with 4 bases between. There are 11 residues in the CDR3. Germline values: CDR1 MDHEN, CDR2 SYDVKM. This CDR3 reads CASRDNQPQHF. The CDR3 bases are TGTGCCAGCAGGGATAATCAGCCCCAGCATTTT.

This clonotype was counted at least ten times. The chain couples TRBV12-3 or TRBV12-4 to TRBJ2-3, with 8 bases aligning to TRBD1. Losses at the gene ends were 5 bases for V and 2 bases for J; bases not matched to a gene: 9. The CDR3 consists of 16 residues. The CDR3 DNA sequence: TGTGCCAGCAGTCCACGGACAGGGCCCCTCACAGATACGCAGTATTTT. This encodes CASSPRTGPLTDTQYF.

This clonotype was detected many times. The rearrangement joins TRBV20-1 to TRBJ2-2; 10 bases are shared with TRBD2. The V gene's germline CDR1 is DFQATT and CDR2 SNEGSKA (reference sequence). Unmatched junction bases numbered 4, after V lost 5 bases and J lost 1 base. The CDR3 consists of 15 residues. The CDR3 DNA follows: TGCAGTGCTCCTCTAGCGGGAGTGAACACCGGGGAGCTGTTTTTT. Translation gives CSAPLAGVNTGELFF.

This clonotype was seen only a few times. The chain employs TRBV5-6 and TRBJ2-7; D gene uncertain. The length of the CDR3 is 12 residues. V lost 4 bases to trimming and J lost 2 bases, with 7 bases between them. The germline gives CDR1 SGHDT, CDR2 YYEEEE. This chain's CDR3 is CASSRNPYEQYF. The CDR3 DNA follows: TGTGCCAGCAGCCGCAACCCCTACGAGCAGTACTTC.

This clonotype occurred many times. The chain employs TRBV7-8 and TRBJ2-3; no definite D call. This CDR3 region has 14 residues. Trimming pared 1 base from V and 2 bases from J, leaving 7 bases between. Germline lookup yields CDR1 SGHVS and CDR2 FQNEAQ. In nucleotides, the CDR3 is TGTGCCAGCAGCTTAGGGTCACACACAGATACGCAGTATTTT. Protein product: CASSLGSHTDTQYF.

This clonotype was detected ten times or more. The rearrangement joins TRBV20-1 to TRBJ1-1, with D maybe TRBD1 (6 bases). Germline loops: CDR1 DFQATT, CDR2 SNEGSKA (reference sequence). The CDR3 loop spans 13 amino acids. V dropped 5 bases and J dropped 6 bases, with 16 bases sitting between them. CDR3 DNA sequence: TGCAGTGCTGAACACAGGGAGAGGGCTGAAGCTTTCTTT. This gives the protein CSAEHRERAEAFF.

This clonotype was counted ten times or more. The genes are TRBV5-1 and TRBJ1-1; D gene uncertain. The V end was cut by 4 bases, the J end by 4 bases, with 11 bases between. This CDR3 is built from 13 residues. Germline V gives CDR1 SGHRS, CDR2 YFSETQ. The CDR3 reads CASSGEAGTEAFF. DNA of the CDR3: TGCGCCAGCAGCGGCGAGGCGGGCACTGAAGCTTTCTTT.

This clonotype was counted many times. The V gene is TRBV19, the J gene TRBJ2-1, with D possibly TRBD2 on 5 matching bases. V was shortened by 3 bases and J by 0 bases, with 9 bases between the two germline ends. The CDR3 extends over 15 amino acids. Germline V lookup: CDR1 LNHDA, CDR2 SQIVND (reference sequence). The CDR3 region is CASSIGKSSYNEQFF. Here the CDR3 DNA reads TGTGCCAGTAGTATCGGGAAGAGCTCCTACAATGAGCAGTTCTTC.

This clonotype was seen many times. This clone may be a read error of a much larger clone one base away. This chain connects TRBV20-1 to TRBJ2-2, with TRBD1 matching over 7 bases. CDR1 and CDR2 from the germline V gene are DFQATT and SNEGSKA (reference sequence). V was clipped by 0 bases and J by 8 bases; unmatched bases: 6. The CDR3 spans 14 residues. CDR3 nucleotides: TGCAGTGCTAGAGATGTACAGGGGTTGGGGGAGCTGTTTTTT. It is translated as CSARDVQGLGELFF.

In its sample, this clonotype was seen many times. This chain uses TRBV12-3 or TRBV12-4 with TRBJ1-2, with D perhaps TRBD1 (5 bases). This CDR3 contains 14 residues. V was trimmed by 1 base and J by 5 bases, leaving 11 bases between them. The CDR3 reads CASSLDGTKYGYTF. CDR3 sequence (DNA): TGTGCCAGCAGTTTAGACGGGACGAAATATGGCTACACCTTC.

This clonotype was recorded at least ten times. The genes are TRBV29-1 and TRBJ2-3, with D unresolved. Trimming shortened V by 0 bases and J by 1 base, and 8 bases separated the two germline ends. The CDR3 covers 14 residues. Germline V CDR1 and CDR2: SQVTM, ANQGSEA. The CDR3 DNA follows: TGCAGCGTTGAAGATCGGCCTGGCACAGATACGCAGTATTTT. It translates to CSVEDRPGTDTQYF.

This clonotype was detected many times. This chain joins TRBV11-2 and TRBJ1-2, with D maybe TRBD1 (5 bases). V dropped 3 bases and J dropped 5 bases, with 13 bases sitting between them. This CDR3 is 14 amino acids long. Germline-derived CDR1 and CDR2 are SGHAT and FQNNGV. The CDR3 loop is CASSLIREPYGYTF. The CDR3 DNA follows: TGTGCCAGCAGCTTGATCAGGGAACCGTATGGCTACACCTTC.

The chain joins TRBV20-1 to TRBJ1-5; TRBD1 matches 7 bases. The germline V gene encodes CDR1 DFQATT and CDR2 SNEGSKA (reference sequence). With 6 bases clipped from V and 3 bases from J, the junction kept 5 bases outside the gene matches. This CDR3 region has 13 residues. The CDR3 DNA follows: TGCAGTGCCAAGACAGGGCCCAATCAGCCCCAGCATTTT. It encodes CSAKTGPNQPQHF.

There are many counts of this clonotype. This chain joins TRBV4-1 and TRBJ1-6, with D possibly TRBD1 on 6 matching bases. V lost 4 bases, J lost 5 bases, and 12 bases lay in between. There are 15 residues in the CDR3. Germline V gene lookup returns CDR1 MGHRA and CDR2 YSYEKL. CDR3 DNA sequence: TGCGCCAGCAGCCTTAACAGGGATCATAATTCACCCCTCCACTTT. It yields the protein CASSLNRDHNSPLHF.

This clonotype was found many times. The genes are TRBV5-1 and TRBJ1-1; D call uncertain. With 1 base removed from V and 8 bases from J, the gap between germline ends came to 9 bases. The CDR3 runs 12 residues. CDR1 and CDR2 from the germline V gene are SGHRS and YFSETQ. The CDR3 coding sequence is TGCGCCAGCAGCTTGACGGCAGGCGAAGCTTTCTTT. Its translation: CASSLTAGEAFF.

This clonotype has a count of ten or more. CDR3 coding DNA: TGTGCCAGCAGCTTGGCAGGGGGCTATGAGCAGTTCTTC. Translating it yields CASSLAGGYEQFF. V gene TRBV5-8 combines with J gene TRBJ2-1; TRBD1 agrees at 8 bases. J lost 8 bases, V lost 0 bases, and 1 base had no gene match. Germline V CDR1 and CDR2: SGHTS, YDEGEE. This CDR3 contains 13 residues.

In its sample, this clonotype was seen many times. An end of the junction does not agree with germline; a read error may underlie this. This chain links TRBV20-1 with TRBJ2-1, with D possibly being TRBD2 (5 bases). CDR3 length equals 15 residues. The V gene's germline CDR1 is DFQATT and CDR2 SNEGSKA (reference sequence). The CDR3 sequence: CSARAALSSYNEQFF. The CDR3 region has the DNA TGCAGTGCCAGAGCGGCATTAAGCTCCTACAATGAGCAGTTCTTC.

This clonotype was recorded at least ten times. This chain uses TRBV5-5 with TRBJ2-7; 8 positions match TRBD1. The CDR3 has 19 residues. Germline V lookup: CDR1 SGHKS, CDR2 YYEKEE (reference sequence). Trimming at V came to 0 bases and at J to 0 bases, leaving 14 bases not matched to a gene. CDR3 bases: TGTGCCAGCAGCTTGGTGGCAGGGGGCGCTCCCCCAAGCTCCTACGAGCAGTACTTC. Amino acids: CASSLVAGGAPPSSYEQYF. Using reference TRBV5-5 and TRBJ2-7 for the parts outside the CDR3, the full variable domain is DAGVTQSPTHLIKTRGQQVTLRCSPISGHKSVSWYQQVLGQGPQFIFQYYEKEERGRGNFPDRFSARQFPNYSSELNVNALLLGDSALYLCASSLVAGGAPPSSYEQYFGPGTRLTVT.

This clonotype was recorded many times. The chain's CDR3 is CASRLAEEQYF. The DNA for the CDR3 is TGTGCCAGTCGACTAGCTGAAGAGCAGTACTTC. The chain couples TRBV12-3 or TRBV12-4 to TRBJ2-7; TRBD2 aligns across 7 bases. CDR3 length: 11 amino acids. With 9 bases clipped from V and 7 bases from J, the junction kept 6 bases outside the gene matches.

The table lists this clonotype with many counts. The chain links TRBV20-1 to TRBJ2-1, with 7 bases matching TRBD1. Germline V gives CDR1 DFQATT, CDR2 SNEGSKA (reference sequence). The CDR3 runs to 15 residues. V shed 1 base and J 9 bases; nucleotides not matched to a gene: 12. The CDR3 DNA is TGCAGTGCTAGAGTCCTGGGACAGATACTCCGTGAGCAGTTCTTC. It is translated as CSARVLGQILREQFF.